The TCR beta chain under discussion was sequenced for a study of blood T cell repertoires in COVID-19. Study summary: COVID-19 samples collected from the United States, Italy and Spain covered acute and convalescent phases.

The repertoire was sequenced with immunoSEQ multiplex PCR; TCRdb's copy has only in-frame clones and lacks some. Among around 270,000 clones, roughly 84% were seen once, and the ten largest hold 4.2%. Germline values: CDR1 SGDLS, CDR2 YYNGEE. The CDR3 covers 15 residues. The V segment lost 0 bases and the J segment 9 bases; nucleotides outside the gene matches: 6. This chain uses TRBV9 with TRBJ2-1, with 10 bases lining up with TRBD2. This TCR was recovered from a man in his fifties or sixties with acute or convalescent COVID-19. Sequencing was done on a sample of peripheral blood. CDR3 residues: CASSVALAGVGEQFF. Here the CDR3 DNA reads TGTGCCAGCAGCGTAGCTCTAGCGGGGGTGGGTGAGCAGTTCTTC.